The text below deals with one T cell receptor beta chain. These data come from a study of blood T cell repertoires in COVID-19. Study in general: COVID-19 samples collected from the United States, Italy and Spain covered acute and convalescent phases. T cells, B-cell-depleted T cells, or PBMCs supplied cDNA or gDNA.

Enrollment of patients from Seattle took place during active infection, with longitudinal follow-up. In the source study's methods: Reference gene primer amplification yielded estimated nucleated cell counts. Profiled with immunoSEQ multiplex PCR; TCRdb holds only in-frame clones, not every one. V and J calls and clone size follow that table, whereas D and trimming were derived from the DNA. This sample yields hundreds of thousands of clones, of which 65% to 85% are seen a single time; roughly 1.3% belongs to the top ten. Sequencing was done on a sample of peripheral blood. This TCR was recovered from a young woman with COVID-19, enrolled during active disease.

The CDR3 nucleotides are TGTGCCAGCAGCCGCGAGACAGGTGCCTATGGCTACACCTTC. Translation gives CASSRETGAYGYTF. The chain has TRBV5-4 and TRBJ1-2; perhaps TRBD1 as D (6 bases). Germline loops: CDR1 SGHNT, CDR2 YYREEE (reference sequence). This CDR3 region has 14 residues. V lost 4 bases, J lost 4 bases, and 14 bases lay in between.